These 15 T cell receptor beta chains were all obtained from the same sample, sequenced in a study of T cell changes during pregnancy in multiple sclerosis. Here immunoSEQ multiplex PCR was the method, and the copy in TCRdb shows in-frame clones only, minus some. The table has 75,000 to 95,000 clones, around 93% seen once. The sequencing here drew on peripheral blood, taken before pregnancy. The receptors stem from a female donor with multiple sclerosis, enrolled in a pregnancy study.

The chain combines TRBV28 with TRBJ2-7; 14 bases map to TRBD2. Germline trimming cut 6 bases from V and 10 bases from J; bases unmatched to any gene: 11. The CDR3 has 15 amino acids. From germline, CDR1 is MDHEN and CDR2 SYDVKM. CDR3 residues: CASRVGGTSGSSQYF. The CDR3 DNA follows: TGTGCCAGCAGGGTAGGAGGGACTAGCGGGAGTTCTCAGTACTTC.

The gene calls are TRBV4-1 and TRBJ1-1; 7 bases match TRBD1. V gave up 1 base and J gave up 6 bases; unmatched junction bases: 5. Germline-derived CDR1 and CDR2 are MGHRA and YSYEKL. There are 14 residues in the CDR3. The CDR3 loop reads CASSQAGGTAEAFF. For the CDR3, the DNA is TGCGCCAGCAGCCAAGCAGGGGGTACCGCTGAAGCTTTCTTT.

The V gene is TRBV4-1, the J gene TRBJ1-3; D remains unclear. This CDR3 spans 16 amino acids. Germline lookup yields CDR1 MGHRA and CDR2 YSYEKL. Deletions cut 0 bases from V and 2 bases from J, with 11 bases between. The CDR3 DNA follows: TGCGCCAGCAGCCAAGATGGAGGGATCGCTGGAAACACCATATATTTT. Its protein is CASSQDGGIAGNTIYF.

This chain joins TRBV9 and TRBJ2-7, with D possibly matching TRBD1 (6 bases). The CDR3 runs to 16 residues. The germline CDR1 and CDR2 sequences are SGDLS and YYNGEE. V was trimmed by 0 bases and J by 4 bases, leaving 17 bases between them. DNA for the CDR3: TGTGCCAGCAGCGTAGATTCAGGACAGCCTTTTTACGAGCAGTACTTC. Residues: CASSVDSGQPFYEQYF.

The V gene is TRBV7-9, the J gene TRBJ1-4; D may be TRBD1 (6 bases). The germline V gene encodes CDR1 SEHNR and CDR2 FQNEAQ (reference sequence). This CDR3 region has 16 residues. V was cut by 5 bases and J by 2 bases, with 15 bases left in between. In DNA, the CDR3 is TGTGCCAGCAGCCCGGGACACCTAGGCACTAATGAAAAACTGTTTTTT. The encoded protein is CASSPGHLGTNEKLFF.

The chain combines TRBV6-6 with TRBJ2-2; D might be TRBD2 (5 bases). The CDR3 spans 16 residues. V was cut by 7 bases and J by 6 bases, with 21 bases left in between. Per the germline V gene, CDR1 is MNHNY and CDR2 is SVGAGI (reference sequence). Here the CDR3 reads CASTTVGGVNPGELFF. The CDR3 DNA follows: TGTGCCAGCACTACCGTCGGAGGAGTGAATCCCGGGGAGCTGTTTTTT.

The chain carries TRBV6-5 and TRBJ2-7; weak D call: TRBD2 (6 bases). The CDR3 length is 14 residues. The V gene lost 2 bases and the J gene lost 6 bases, with 14 bases spanning the gap. CDR1 is MNHEY, CDR2 SVGAGI, per germline. The CDR3 DNA is TGTGCCAGCAGTTACGCCGGGACTCGGGCCGAGCAGTACTTC. This translates into CASSYAGTRAEQYF.

DNA of the CDR3: TGTGCCAGCAGCCAAGGCCCAGGTAGCACAGATACGCAGTATTTT. Residues: CASSQGPGSTDTQYF. The chain recombines TRBV4-2 with TRBJ2-3, with no clear D. The V gene's germline CDR1 is LGHNA and CDR2 YNFKEQ. This CDR3 has 15 residues. V lost 1 base and J lost 0, with 8 bases in between.

J is TRBJ2-7 and V is TRBV25-1; TRBD1 aligns across 7 bases. Germline V lookup: CDR1 MGHDK, CDR2 SYGVNS. The length of the CDR3 is 15 residues. Unmatched junction bases numbered 7, after V lost 1 base and J lost 4 bases. The chain's CDR3 is CASSEWMAGGYEQYF. The CDR3 DNA follows: TGTGCCAGCAGTGAATGGATGGCAGGGGGTTACGAGCAGTACTTC.

The V call is TRBV7-9, the J call TRBJ1-1; D gene ambiguous. CDR3 size: 13 residues. Germline lookup yields CDR1 SEHNR and CDR2 FQNEAQ (reference sequence). The V and J ends lost 1 base and 10 bases respectively, with 13 bases between them. This CDR3 is CASSLVGDQRAFF. The CDR3 DNA follows: TGTGCCAGCAGCTTAGTGGGCGACCAGAGAGCTTTCTTT.

The chain joins TRBV25-1 to TRBJ2-3; TRBD1 aligns across 9 bases. V lost 2 bases, J lost 8 bases, and 8 bases stayed unmatched. Germline assignment: CDR1 MGHDK and CDR2 SYGVNS. The CDR3 extends over 15 amino acids. CDR3 loop: CASSERDRGTGTQYF. The CDR3, as DNA: TGTGCCAGCAGTGAAAGAGACAGGGGGACGGGTACGCAGTATTTT.

This clone was counted only a few times. The V and J genes are TRBV28 and TRBJ1-5; a weak D match, TRBD1 (5 bases). V lost 6 bases and J lost 4, with 7 bases in between. The germline V gene encodes CDR1 MDHEN and CDR2 SYDVKM. The CDR3 is 12 residues long. The CDR3 bases are TGTGCCAGCAGCGGGGGGAATCAGCCCCAGCATTTT. This sequence encodes CASSGGNQPQHF.

This chain connects TRBV6-5 to TRBJ1-4; TRBD1 agrees at 9 bases. The J segment lost 8 bases and the V segment lost 4 bases, leaving 8 bases of the junction unmatched. The length of the CDR3 is 15 residues. CDR1 and CDR2 from the germline V gene are MNHEY and SVGAGI. The CDR3 loop is CASSLTGGGGEKLFF. CDR3 DNA sequence: TGTGCCAGCAGTTTGACAGGGGGTGGCGGCGAAAAACTGTTTTTT.

The V and J genes are TRBV7-2 and TRBJ2-7, with 10 bases fitting TRBD2. The V segment lost 2 bases and the J segment 5 bases; nucleotides outside the gene matches: 6. The V gene's germline CDR1 is SGHTA and CDR2 FQGNSA. The CDR3 contains 15 residues. CDR3 nucleotide sequence: TGTGCCAGCAGCTTATCCGGGACTAGCGCCCACGAGCAGTACTTC. Translated, it gives CASSLSGTSAHEQYF. The whole variable domain, remainder taken from reference TRBV7-2 and TRBJ2-7, is GAGVSQSPSNKVTEKGKDVELRCDPISGHTALYWYRQSLGQGLEFLIYFQGNSAPDKSGLPSDRFSAERTGGSVSTLTIQRTQQEDSAVYLCASSLSGTSAHEQYFGPGTRLTVT.

The chain combines TRBV27 with TRBJ1-2, with a weak D call TRBD1 (6 bases). The length of the CDR3 is 16 residues. Looked up from germline, CDR1 is MNHEY and CDR2 is SMNVEV (reference sequence). Trimming left V 5 bases short and J 7 bases short, with 23 bases between. The CDR3 region has the DNA TGTGCCAGCAGTACGATAGAGGGGGGGGGCTATAGTGGCTACACCTTC. Protein: CASSTIEGGGYSGYTF.